The 16 T cell receptor beta chains in this list originate from one sample, sequenced in a study of CD8+ T cells in alopecia areata. Sequencing used cDNA as its template, made by extracting RNA and reverse transcribing it. Only in-frame clones appear in the TCRdb table, and some are missing; sequencing was by immunoSEQ multiplex PCR. The top ten hold 10% to 12% of the sample, which has roughly 180,000 clones, about 53% seen once. Treatment specified: oral pan-JAK inhibitor, 5-10 mg twice daily. Sequenced material: CD8+ T cells sorted from blood, taken at week 24, from a patient treated with tofacitinib. The receptors were gathered from a human donor with alopecia areata.

The rearrangement links TRBV29-1 to TRBJ2-2; the match to TRBD2 covers 7 bases. The germline V gene has CDR1 SQVTM and CDR2 ANQGSEA. This CDR3 contains 16 residues. After removal of 0 bases from V and 5 bases from J, the junction contained 9 bases not matched to a gene. CDR3 in amino acids: CSVEDLGLSGTGELFF. CDR3 coding DNA: TGCAGCGTTGAAGACCTGGGACTAAGCGGGACCGGGGAGCTGTTTTTT.

The V gene is TRBV5-6, the J gene TRBJ2-1, with TRBD1 matching 9 bases. The length of the CDR3 is 15 residues. J was trimmed by 4 bases and V by 6 bases; bases with no gene match: 8. Germline CDR1 and CDR2: SGHDT and YYEEEE. The chain's CDR3 is CASTGQGTEYNEQFF. The CDR3 DNA sequence: TGTGCCAGCACAGGACAGGGGACGGAATACAATGAGCAGTTCTTC. Supplemented by reference TRBV5-6 and TRBJ2-1, the full variable domain reads DAGVTQSPTHLIKTRGQQVTLRCSPKSGHDTVSWYQQALGQGPQFIFQYYEEEERQRGNFPDRFSGHQFPNYSSELNVNALLLGDSALYLCASTGQGTEYNEQFFGPGTRLTVL.

CDR3 in amino acids: CAFSRGDTYGYTF. DNA for the CDR3: TGTGCTTTTTCAAGGGGGGACACCTATGGCTACACCTTC. The chain joins TRBV6-6 to TRBJ1-2, with D possibly TRBD1 on 6 matching bases. CDR1 is MNHNY and CDR2 is SVGAGI in the germline V gene (reference sequence). This CDR3 is built from 13 residues.

V gene TRBV29-1 combines with J gene TRBJ1-2; tentatively, D is TRBD1 (6 bases). Germline lookup yields CDR1 SQVTM and CDR2 ANQGSEA. The V and J ends lost 3 bases and 5 bases respectively, with 13 bases between them. The CDR3 has 13 residues. CDR3 DNA sequence: TGCAGCGTTGATGGAGGGGGTCGTTATGGCTACACCTTC. It codes for CSVDGGGRYGYTF.

The rearrangement joins TRBV29-1 to TRBJ2-7; 14 bases align to TRBD2. The CDR3 totals 15 residues. V was clipped by 5 bases and J by 5 bases; unmatched bases: 8. CDR1 is SQVTM and CDR2 is ANQGSEA in the germline V gene. DNA for the CDR3: TGCAGCGTTCTCCGACTAGCGGGGGGGTATGACGAGCAGTACTTC. It yields the protein CSVLRLAGGYDEQYF.

This clone has only a few counts. The chain is built from TRBV7-9 and TRBJ2-7; 11 bases align to TRBD1. J lost 1 base, V lost 8 bases, and 1 base had no gene match. The CDR3 runs 13 residues. Per germline, CDR1 SEHNR and CDR2 FQNEAQ (reference sequence). The DNA for the CDR3 is TGTGCCAGCGGACAGGGGGCATCCTACGAGCAGTACTTC. It encodes CASGQGASYEQYF.

The gene calls are TRBV5-5 and TRBJ1-2; TRBD1 matches at 7 bases. Germline trimming cut 3 bases from V and 7 bases from J; bases unmatched to any gene: 15. Germline V CDR1 and CDR2: SGHKS, YYEKEE (reference sequence). This CDR3 comprises 16 residues. The CDR3 loop is CASSSIPGQAATGYTF. The CDR3 DNA reads as TGTGCCAGCAGCTCCATCCCCGGACAGGCCGCGACTGGCTACACCTTC. Full variable domain (remainder filled in from reference TRBV5-5 and TRBJ1-2): DAGVTQSPTHLIKTRGQQVTLRCSPISGHKSVSWYQQVLGQGPQFIFQYYEKEERGRGNFPDRFSARQFPNYSSELNVNALLLGDSALYLCASSSIPGQAATGYTFGSGTRLTVV.

This clone was observed a few times. V usage is TRBV7-9 and J usage is TRBJ2-3; D gene unclear. From germline, CDR1 is SEHNR and CDR2 FQNEAQ (reference sequence). The CDR3 is made up of 14 amino acids. The V end lost 3 bases, the J end lost 2 bases, and 9 bases lay between the germline ends. The CDR3 sequence is CASSFEQFTDTQYF. DNA of the CDR3: TGTGCCAGCAGCTTTGAGCAGTTCACAGATACGCAGTATTTT.

This sequence joins TRBV9 and TRBJ2-1, with D possibly matching TRBD1 (6 bases). V gave up 0 bases and J gave up 6 bases, with 13 bases separating them. The CDR3 contains 15 residues. Germline CDR1 SGDLS, CDR2 YYNGEE. In DNA, the CDR3 is TGTGCCAGCAGCGTAGGAGGCAGGGGCGGCAATGAGCAGTTCTTC. Translation: CASSVGGRGGNEQFF.

The genes are TRBV27 and TRBJ1-2; 7 positions agree with TRBD1. The CDR3 totals 15 residues. Germline V gene data show CDR1 as MNHEY and CDR2 as SMNVEV (reference sequence). Losses at the gene ends were 5 bases for V and 2 bases for J; bases not matched to a gene: 8. The DNA for the CDR3 is TGTGCCAGCAGTATCGGGATGGACAGGAACTATGGCTACACCTTC. Protein sequence: CASSIGMDRNYGYTF.

This clone appeared a few times. The V and J genes are TRBV29-1 and TRBJ2-1, with D hard to call. CDR1 and CDR2 from the germline V gene are SQVTM and ANQGSEA. The ends were cut back, 7 bases at V and 7 bases at J, with 20 bases in the middle. This CDR3 is 14 amino acids long. CDR3 nucleotides: TGCAGCGCTTTCCTTACTCGATCGAGGAATGAGCAGTTCTTC. As protein: CSAFLTRSRNEQFF.

In its sample, this clone was seen a few times. The chain uses TRBV29-1 and TRBJ1-4, with 8 bases matching TRBD1. The CDR3 covers 14 residues. Germline CDR1 SQVTM, CDR2 ANQGSEA. The V and J ends lost 4 bases and 5 bases, in that order; junction bases with no gene match: 6. The CDR3 reads CSVGDRLPNEKLFF. CDR3 DNA sequence: TGCAGCGTTGGGGACAGGTTACCGAATGAAAAACTGTTTTTT.

The V gene is TRBV30, the J gene TRBJ1-1, with 7 bases lining up with TRBD1. Germline trimming cut 5 bases from V and 6 bases from J; bases unmatched to any gene: 3. The length of the CDR3 is 11 residues. CDR1 and CDR2 from the germline V gene are GTSNPN and SVGIG (reference sequence). CDR3: CAWDREAEAFF. The CDR3 coding sequence is TGTGCCTGGGACAGGGAGGCTGAAGCTTTCTTT.

The gene calls are TRBV15 and TRBJ2-1, with 11 bases aligning to TRBD1. The CDR3 consists of 14 residues. The V and J ends lost 6 bases and 7 bases, in that order; junction bases with no gene match: 5. Germline loops: CDR1 LNHNV, CDR2 YYDKDF (reference sequence). The CDR3 DNA sequence: TGTGCCACCAGTTTAGGGACAGGGGGAAATGAGCAGTTCTTC. It specifies CATSLGTGGNEQFF.

The chain employs TRBV15 and TRBJ2-7; TRBD1 agrees at 12 bases. Germline CDR1 and CDR2: LNHNV and YYDKDF (reference sequence). Germline trimming cut 3 bases from V and 7 bases from J; bases unmatched to any gene: 13. This CDR3 comprises 17 residues. This chain's CDR3 is CATSSLLPGQGAEEQYF. The CDR3 coding sequence is TGTGCCACCAGCAGCCTCCTTCCGGGACAGGGGGCGGAGGAGCAGTACTTC.

This clone has only a few counts. V and J are TRBV2 and TRBJ1-4; 8 bases map to TRBD1. Germline values: CDR1 SNHLY, CDR2 FYNNEI. Trimming cost V 8 bases and J 10 bases; bases outside gene matches: 6. CDR3 size: 12 residues. The CDR3 sequence is CASLDRGGKLFF. DNA for the CDR3: TGTGCCAGCCTTGACAGGGGAGGAAAACTGTTTTTT.